The 20 T cell receptor beta chains given below trace back to one sample, sequenced in a study of long-term antiretroviral therapy in people with HIV. With survey level as its setting, the immunoSEQ assay was v3.0. TCRdb keeps only in-frame clones here, not all; method: immunoSEQ multiplex PCR. The data contain around 23,000 clones, roughly 86% of them seen just once; the ten biggest clones take up about 8.5%. Source: unsorted PBMCs, taken 1.8 years before starting antiretroviral therapy. The receptors originated from a man aged 45-65 years with HIV.

This clone appeared a single time. The CDR3 region has the DNA TGTGCCAGCAGCCCGGGACAGGGGTACACTGAAGCTTTCTTT. Its protein product is CASSPGQGYTEAFF. This rearrangement joins TRBV7-2 to TRBJ1-1, with TRBD1 matching over 10 bases. From germline, CDR1 is SGHTA and CDR2 FQGNSA. The ends lost 5 bases at V and 3 bases at J; junction bases unmatched: 3. This CDR3 region has 14 residues.

This chain uses TRBV6-1 with TRBJ2-1, with D unresolved. V lost 6 bases and J lost 0, with 6 bases in between. This CDR3 region has 13 residues. CDR1 is MNHNS, CDR2 SASEGT, per germline. As DNA, the CDR3 is TGTGCCAGCAGGGAAAGCTCCTACAATGAGCAGTTCTTC. It codes for CASRESSYNEQFF.

V is TRBV6-6 and J is TRBJ1-3; D gene unclear. The CDR3 is 12 residues long. V shed 6 bases and J shed 4 bases, with 7 bases lying between them. Germline CDR1 is MNHNY and CDR2 is SVGAGI (reference sequence). The CDR3 spells CASRPEGNTIYF. The DNA of the CDR3 is TGTGCCAGCAGGCCGGAGGGAAACACCATATATTTT.

This chain uses TRBV18 with TRBJ1-1, with 8 bases identical to TRBD1. The germline CDR1 and CDR2 sequences are KGHSH and LQKENI. The CDR3 consists of 14 residues. V shed 3 bases and J 9 bases; nucleotides not matched to a gene: 9. For the CDR3, the DNA is TGTGCCAGCTCACCGGGGGGACAGGACAGTAAAGCTTTCTTT. This encodes CASSPGGQDSKAFF.

The chain has TRBV5-1 and TRBJ2-2, with D hard to call. This CDR3 spans 15 amino acids. V lost 4 bases to trimming and J lost 1 base, with 11 bases between them. Germline loops: CDR1 SGHRS, CDR2 YFSETQ. This CDR3 reads CASSIDVRNTGELFF. The CDR3 nucleotides are TGCGCCAGCAGCATCGACGTGAGGAACACCGGGGAGCTGTTTTTT.

This clone was counted once. The genes are TRBV5-1 and TRBJ2-5; TRBD2 might be the D (6 bases). The length of the CDR3 is 15 residues. Per germline, CDR1 SGHRS and CDR2 YFSETQ. V lost 4 bases to trimming and J lost 5 bases, with 18 bases between them. In DNA, the CDR3 is TGCGCCAGCAGCCTTTCGGGAGACCCATATGAGACCCAGTACTTC. Translated, it gives CASSLSGDPYETQYF.

The genes are TRBV2 and TRBJ1-4, with 11 bases lining up with TRBD1. The CDR3 runs to 13 residues. The V and J ends lost 6 bases and 8 bases, in that order; junction bases with no gene match: 2. Germline values: CDR1 SNHLY, CDR2 FYNNEI. CDR3 nucleotides: TGTGCCAGCAGGGACAGGGGGCGAGAAAAACTGTTTTTT. Amino acids: CASRDRGREKLFF.

The genes are TRBV7-9 and TRBJ1-2; weak D call: TRBD1 (6 bases). The germline V and J ends were trimmed by 1 base and 0 bases, with 12 bases remaining between them. The CDR3 is 16 amino acids. In germline, CDR1 is SEHNR, CDR2 FQNEAQ (reference sequence). CDR3 in DNA: TGTGCCAGCAGCTTAGAAGGGACAACTGCTAACTATGGCTACACCTTC. Translation: CASSLEGTTANYGYTF.

The chain combines TRBV9 with TRBJ1-3; D might be TRBD1 (5 bases). V dropped 1 base and J dropped 2 bases, with 10 bases sitting between them. CDR1 is SGDLS, CDR2 YYNGEE, per germline. The CDR3 runs to 15 residues. The CDR3 is CASSVNQGAGNTIYF. CDR3 in DNA: TGTGCCAGCAGCGTAAATCAGGGTGCTGGAAACACCATATATTTT.

The V call is TRBV6-6, the J call TRBJ1-1; 9 positions agree with TRBD1. There are 15 residues in the CDR3. Germline V CDR1 and CDR2: MNHNY, SVGAGI (reference sequence). V was pared by 6 bases and J by 5 bases, with 10 bases of the junction left unmatched. The CDR3 nucleotides are TGTGCCAGCAGCAGGGTGGGACAGGGCCAGACTGAAGCTTTCTTT. It encodes CASSRVGQGQTEAFF.

The chain employs TRBV13 and TRBJ1-3; D is uncertain. Trimming removed 6 bases from V and 9 bases from J, with 18 bases in between. Germline assignment: CDR1 PRHDT and CDR2 FYEKMQ (reference sequence). This CDR3 has 14 residues. The CDR3 protein is CASRLGIPGSTIYF. The DNA for the CDR3 is TGTGCCAGCAGACTCGGGATCCCTGGGTCCACCATATATTTT. Combining the CDR3 with reference TRBV13 and TRBJ1-3 gives the whole variable domain AAGVIQSPRHLIKEKRETATLKCYPIPRHDTVYWYQQGPGQDPQFLISFYEKMQSDKGSIPDRFSAQQFSDYHSELNMSSLELGDSALYFCASRLGIPGSTIYFGEGSWLTVV.

CDR3 sequence: CASDSPGSAYGYTF. The CDR3 region has the DNA TGTGCCAGCGACTCCCCAGGGAGTGCCTATGGCTACACCTTC. The chain uses TRBV28 and TRBJ1-2; D possibly corresponds to TRBD1 (5 bases). The CDR3 spans 14 residues. CDR1 and CDR2 (germline): MDHEN, SYDVKM. Between the trimmed V and J ends, which lost 8 bases and 4 bases, there was a span of 17 bases.

The V and J genes are TRBV10-3 and TRBJ2-7; TRBD1 aligns across 10 bases. Germline V CDR1 and CDR2: ENHRY, SYGVKD. The CDR3 is 14 amino acids. V dropped 4 bases and J dropped 4; count of bases not matched to a gene: 4. The CDR3 loop reads CAISGTGGIYEQYF. CDR3 DNA sequence: TGTGCCATCAGTGGGACAGGGGGGATTTACGAGCAGTACTTC.

The chain uses TRBV5-4 and TRBJ2-5; a weak D match, TRBD2 (5 bases). V dropped 4 bases and J dropped 1 base, with 8 bases sitting between them. Germline V CDR1 and CDR2: SGHNT, YYREEE (reference sequence). CDR3 length equals 13 residues. In nucleotides, the CDR3 is TGTGCCAGCAGCCCAGGAGGCCAAGAGACCCAGTACTTC. This sequence encodes CASSPGGQETQYF.

The chain employs TRBV28 and TRBJ1-1; no clear D. CDR3 size: 15 residues. The V gene lost 6 bases and the J gene lost 0 bases, with 14 bases spanning the gap. Per germline, CDR1 MDHEN and CDR2 SYDVKM. This CDR3 reads CASSRGSLMNTEAFF. The CDR3 DNA sequence: TGTGCCAGCAGCAGAGGGAGTTTGATGAACACTGAAGCTTTCTTT.

J is TRBJ1-5 and V is TRBV4-2, with TRBD1 as a possible D gene (6 bases). Trimming stripped 2 bases from V and 0 bases from J, with 17 bases between. The germline V gene has CDR1 LGHNA and CDR2 YNFKEQ. This CDR3 has 18 amino acids. CDR3 nucleotides: TGTGCCAGCAGCCAATTTGGCCATGGCAGGGGTAGCAATCAGCCCCAGCATTTT. Protein sequence: CASSQFGHGRGSNQPQHF.

The chain couples TRBV29-1 to TRBJ2-5; D is perhaps TRBD1 (5 bases). The germline V gene has CDR1 SQVTM and CDR2 ANQGSEA. V was pared by 7 bases and J by 5 bases, with 23 bases between. The CDR3 is made up of 15 amino acids. The CDR3 DNA reads as TGCAGCGGTATAAGGGGTATCCTACCTGGGGAGACCCAGTACTTC. It specifies CSGIRGILPGETQYF.

This chain links TRBV7-6 with TRBJ1-1, with D hard to call. The CDR3 has 13 residues. Trimming took off 4 bases at V and 5 bases at J, with 11 bases between the two ends. CDR1 and CDR2 from the germline V gene are SGHVS and FNYEAQ. The CDR3 DNA reads TGTGCCAGCAGCTCTGGCGGGCTAACTGAAGCTTTCTTT. This sequence encodes CASSSGGLTEAFF. Looking up the rest from reference TRBV7-6 and TRBJ1-1 gives the full variable domain: GAGVSQSPRYKVTKRGQDVALRCDPISGHVSLYWYRQALGQGPEFLTYFNYEAQQDKSGLPNDRFSAERPEGSISTLTIQRTEQRDSAMYRCASSSGGLTEAFFGQGTRLTVV.

V and J are TRBV6-6 and TRBJ1-2, with 7 bases that match TRBD1. CDR3 length: 14 residues. Trimming at V came to 7 bases and at J to 0 bases, leaving 5 bases not matched to a gene. Germline V lookup: CDR1 MNHNY, CDR2 SVGAGI (reference sequence). CDR3 sequence (DNA): TGTGCCAGCACCCAGGGGGTATCTAACTATGGCTACACCTTC. Protein sequence: CASTQGVSNYGYTF.

This chain joins TRBV5-6 and TRBJ2-7; 7 bases are shared with TRBD2. The CDR3 length is 14 residues. CDR1 and CDR2 from the germline V gene are SGHDT and YYEEEE. V gave up 4 bases and J gave up 5 bases; unmatched junction bases: 9. This CDR3 is CASSNSGGGDEQYF. CDR3 DNA: TGTGCCAGCAGCAATTCGGGGGGAGGGGACGAGCAGTACTTC.